This T cell receptor (beta chain) originates from a study of cytomegalovirus exposure and HLA in healthy donors. As for the study in general: Among the approximately 430 donors who were genotyped, roughly 76% fell in the genetic ancestry cluster that is associated with self-reported Caucasian donors. The study, taken as a whole, reports: Data from an earlier analysis indicated that most TCR beta V segments were productive either about 90% or about 30% of the time.

Remarks on this clone: Its target is not known.

PCR involved 60 Vbeta and 13 Jbeta primers. Profiling relied on immunoSEQ multiplex PCR, and the TCRdb table lists in-frame clones only, not all of them. The repertoire holds under 140,000 clones, with around 78% as singletons. Germline V lookup: CDR1 SEHNR, CDR2 FQNEAQ (reference sequence). The CDR3 sequence is 18 residues long. Losses at the gene ends were 2 bases for V and 0 bases for J; bases not matched to a gene: 10. The gene calls are TRBV7-9 and TRBJ2-3; 8 bases match TRBD2. The origin of this receptor is a woman in her twenties or thirties in good health and CMV-seronegative. Sample: PBMCs. CDR3 region: CASSLWGHRGGSTDTQYF. CDR3 sequence (DNA): TGTGCCAGCAGCTTATGGGGCCACCGGGGGGGTAGCACAGATACGCAGTATTTT.